This TCR beta chain comes out of a study of blood T cell repertoires in COVID-19. The wider study: The United States, Italy and Spain supplied acute and convalescent COVID-19 samples. Nucleic acid was either cDNA or gDNA, and it came from T cells, B-cell-depleted T cells, or PBMCs.

Authors' analysis steps: Amplification from reference gene primers served as the basis for estimated nucleated cell counts. Clones were sequenced by immunoSEQ multiplex PCR, and TCRdb holds only the in-frame ones, with some missing. That table furnishes V, J and clone size, whereas the DNA furnished D and trimming. Of about 140,000 clones listed, about 79% are singletons. Germline V lookup: CDR1 MNHEY, CDR2 SVGAGI. The CDR3 runs to 12 residues. The V and J ends lost 6 bases and 7 bases respectively, with 10 bases between them. The sequence derives from a woman of 80 years or more with active or convalescent COVID-19. This sequence joins TRBV6-5 and TRBJ1-5; maybe TRBD1 (6 bases). The sequenced material came from peripheral blood. The CDR3 reads CASRAGDQPQHF. CDR3 nucleotide sequence: TGTGCCAGCAGGGCAGGGGACCAGCCCCAGCATTTT.